Each of the 3 T cell receptor beta chains below was sequenced from the same sample in a study of blood T cell repertoires in COVID-19. Measured with immunoSEQ multiplex PCR; TCRdb has only the in-frame clones, and not every one. The sample holds more than 200,000 clones, 80% to 90% seen once. The sample consisted of peripheral blood. These receptors all stem from a man aged 50 to 59 with COVID-19, enrolled during active disease.

J is TRBJ1-2 and V is TRBV18, with TRBD1 identical over 10 bases. J gave up 6 bases and V 5 bases, and 3 bases lay outside the gene matches. Germline assignment: CDR1 KGHSH and CDR2 LQKENI. The CDR3 has 13 residues. The CDR3 coding sequence is TGTGCCAGCTCAAGCGGGACAGGGGATGGCTACACCTTC. Translation: CASSSGTGDGYTF.

This rearrangement joins TRBV27 to TRBJ2-7; 11 nucleotides match TRBD1. CDR3 length equals 14 residues. CDR1 MNHEY and CDR2 SMNVEV come from the germline V gene (reference sequence). With V trimmed by 5 bases and J by 3 bases, 3 bases remained unmatched. CDR3 in amino acids: CASSPGTGGYEQYF. In DNA, the CDR3 is TGTGCCAGCAGTCCAGGGACAGGGGGCTACGAGCAGTACTTC.

This chain connects TRBV3-1 (or the pseudogene TRBV3-2) to TRBJ1-1, with D hard to call. There are 11 residues in the CDR3. CDR1 and CDR2 (germline): LGHDT, YNNKEL (reference sequence). V lost 4 bases to trimming and J lost 4 bases, with 4 bases between them. In nucleotides, the CDR3 is TGTGCCAGCAGCCCGGGCACTGAAGCTTTCTTT. Residues: CASSPGTEAFF.